The clone carrying this T cell receptor (beta chain) was seen repeatedly, ten times or more. The antigen is undetermined. The source of the sample is a study of CD8+CD57+ T cells in acquired aplastic anemia. Study-wide context: The sorted CD4+ and CD8+ cells yielded an average approximately 3.2 ug of DNA. The study's findings and limits: Patients and controls shared 25 to 30 CD8+ CDR3 sequences, which appeared highly expressed in patients and within their immunodominant clones. Patients showed no significant difference from controls in CD8+ Simpson's diversity.

Profiling that covered TCR beta VDJ and CDR3 relied on genomic DNA as its template. TCRdb analysed the reads with MiXCR anew, one entry per CDR3 protein. The sample yields over 150,000 distinct CDR3 sequences, approximately 52% seen once. CD8+CD57+ cell expansion, shown by flow cytometry, had occurred in the patients selected for sequencing. The blood sampling took place in patients who had so far received no therapy. The V gene's germline CDR1 is WSHSY and CDR2 SAAADI. The CDR3 has 12 amino acids. Between the trimmed V and J ends, which lost 7 bases and 7 bases, there was a span of 14 bases. This clonotype originated in a human donor with aplastic anemia. Sequenced sample: sorted CD4+, CD8+, or CD8+CD57+ T cells (not recorded which) from PBMCs. The gene calls are TRBV10-2 and TRBJ2-7, with D maybe TRBD2 (7 bases). CDR3 sequence reads: CASTNGGQEQYF. The DNA of the CDR3 is TGCGCCAGCACCAACGGGGGGCAGGAGCAGTACTTC.